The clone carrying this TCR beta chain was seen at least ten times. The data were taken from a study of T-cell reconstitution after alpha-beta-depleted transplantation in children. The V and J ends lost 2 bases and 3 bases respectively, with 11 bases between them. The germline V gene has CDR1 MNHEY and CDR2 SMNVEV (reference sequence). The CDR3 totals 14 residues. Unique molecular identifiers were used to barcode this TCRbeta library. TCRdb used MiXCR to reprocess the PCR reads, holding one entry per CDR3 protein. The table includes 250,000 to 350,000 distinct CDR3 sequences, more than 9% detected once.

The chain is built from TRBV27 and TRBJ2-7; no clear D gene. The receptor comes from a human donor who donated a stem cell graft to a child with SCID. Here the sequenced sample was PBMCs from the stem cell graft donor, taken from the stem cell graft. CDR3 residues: CASSLVGKVYEQYF. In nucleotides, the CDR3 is TGTGCCAGCAGTTTAGTAGGGAAAGTCTACGAGCAGTACTTC.